These T cell receptor beta chains were read from a single sample in a study of CD8+ T cells in alopecia areata. Produced via immunoSEQ multiplex PCR; TCRdb's table is partial and in-frame only. The repertoire holds 200,000 to 250,000 clones, 55% to 70% seen once, with 4% to 4.5% in the top ten. Sequenced here: CD4+ T cells sorted from blood, sampled at week 4, from a patient treated with tofacitinib. Every receptor here comes from a human donor with alopecia areata. CDR3s include the opening cysteine and the closing phenylalanine or tryptophan. A D gene is named only where the DNA matches it firmly. Clone size appears in some rows only: once, few, many, or a class for an expanded clone.

>TRBV5-1|NA|TRBJ1-1|NA
CASSLSRENTEAFF
TGCGCCAGCAGCTTGTCCCGGGAGAACACTGAAGCTTTCTTT
>TRBV7-2|NA|TRBJ1-2|TRBD1
CASRDGQGGYGYTF
TGTGCCAGCAGGGATGGACAGGGAGGGTATGGCTACACCTTC
>TRBV2|NA|TRBJ2-1|NA
CASSLLIIAQFF
TGTGCCAGCAGCCTCCTCATCATCGCGCAGTTCTTC
>TRBV27|NA|TRBJ2-1|NA
CASSEVLATHNEQFF
TGTGCCAGCAGTGAAGTACTAGCCACTCACAATGAGCAGTTCTTC
>TRBV29-1|NA|TRBJ1-2|NA
CSVETGFRGVYTF
TGCAGCGTTGAGACGGGCTTTAGGGGAGTCTACACCTTC
>TRBV18|NA|TRBJ1-6|TRBD1
CASSPPGQGVGSPLHF
TGTGCCAGCTCACCACCTGGACAGGGAGTAGGATCACCCCTCCACTTT
>TRBV19|NA|TRBJ1-2|NA
CASRTSGQHLNYGYTF
TGTGCCAGTAGGACCTCAGGACAGCACCTTAACTATGGCTACACCTTC
>TRBV6-6|once|TRBJ2-7|NA
CASSPASYEQYF
TGTGCCAGCAGCCCCGCCTCCTACGAGCAGTACTTC
>TRBV7-9|NA|TRBJ1-1|NA
CAASLQQNTEAFF
TGTGCCGCTTCCTTACAGCAGAACACTGAAGCTTTCTTT
>TRBV4-1|NA|TRBJ2-5|TRBD2
CASSQELAGAQETQYF
TGCGCCAGCAGCCAAGAACTAGCGGGGGCCCAAGAGACCCAGTACTTC
>TRBV5-4|once|TRBJ2-3|NA
CASSSEGRSTDTQYF
TGTGCCAGCAGCTCGGAAGGAAGGAGCACAGATACGCAGTATTTT
>TRBV4-2|NA|TRBJ2-5|NA
CASSRVGSGAERDF
NA
>TRBV25-1|NA|TRBJ2-7|TRBD2
CATHSGGGYEQYF
TGTGCCACCCACAGCGGGGGGGGTTACGAGCAGTACTTC